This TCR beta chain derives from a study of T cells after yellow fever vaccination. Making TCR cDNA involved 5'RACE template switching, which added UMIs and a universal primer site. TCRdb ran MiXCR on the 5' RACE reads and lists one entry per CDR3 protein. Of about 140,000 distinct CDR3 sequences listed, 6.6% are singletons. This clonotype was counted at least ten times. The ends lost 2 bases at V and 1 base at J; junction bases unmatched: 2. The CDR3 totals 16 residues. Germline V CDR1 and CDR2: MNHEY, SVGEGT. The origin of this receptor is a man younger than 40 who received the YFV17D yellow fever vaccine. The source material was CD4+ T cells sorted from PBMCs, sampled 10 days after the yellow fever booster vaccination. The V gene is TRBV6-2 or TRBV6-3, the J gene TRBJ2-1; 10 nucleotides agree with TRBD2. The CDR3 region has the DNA TGTGCCAGCAGTTACCTAGCGGGAGTATCCTACAATGAGCAGTTCTTC. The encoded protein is CASSYLAGVSYNEQFF.